This T cell receptor (beta chain) came from a study of cytomegalovirus exposure and HLA in healthy donors. The PCR employed 60 Vbeta primers together with 13 Jbeta primers. Assay: immunoSEQ multiplex PCR; the TCRdb copy retains only in-frame clones and omits some. The sample yields hundreds of thousands of clones, around two thirds seen once. J lost 9 bases, V lost 6 bases, and 10 bases had no gene match. Germline assignment: CDR1 SEHNR and CDR2 FQNEAQ (reference sequence). The CDR3 is 16 residues long. This clone came up a few times. The specimen sequenced was PBMCs. The TCR originated in a female donor in good health and CMV-seronegative. The rearrangement uses TRBV7-9 and TRBJ2-1; 14 bases agree with TRBD2. DNA of the CDR3: TGTGCCAGCAGTCTACTTGGGACTAGCGGGAGTTTTGAGCAGTTCTTC. This translates into CASSLLGTSGSFEQFF. The full variable domain, its missing parts supplied by reference TRBV7-9 and TRBJ2-1, is DTGVSQNPRHKITKRGQNVTFRCDPISEHNRLYWYRQTLGQGPEFLTYFQNEAQLEKSRLLSDRFSAERPKGSFSTLEIQRTEQGDSAMYLCASSLLGTSGSFEQFFGPGTRLTVL.